The rows below give T cell receptor beta chains drawn from one sample of a study of blood T cell repertoires in COVID-19. The method was immunoSEQ multiplex PCR; TCRdb's version includes in-frame clones alone and lacks a portion of them. The sample holds some 350,000 clones, about 88% seen once. The sequencing input was peripheral blood. The receptors come from a human donor in a cohort sampled during active COVID-19. CDR3s include the opening cysteine and the closing phenylalanine or tryptophan. A D gene is named only where the DNA matches it firmly. Clone size is stated in some rows and not others, as once, few, many or a class when expanded.

CASSDLLLDTLVIGYTF	TGTGCCAGCAGTGATCTTCTCCTGGACACGCTAGTCATAGGCTACACCTTC	.	.	TRBV6-1	TRBJ1-2
CASSQDPTSGVYNEQFF	TGCGCCAGCAGCCAAGATCCCACTAGCGGGGTCTACAATGAGCAGTTCTTC	TRBD2	few	TRBV4-1	TRBJ2-1
CASSLVENTEAFF	TGTGCCAGCAGCTTAGTAGAGAACACTGAAGCTTTCTTT	.	.	TRBV7-3	TRBJ1-1
CASSSGPRTEAFF	TGTGCCAGCTCCTCGGGTCCGCGGACTGAAGCTTTCTTT	.	.	TRBV18	TRBJ1-1
CASSLLDSGNTIYF	TGTGCCAGCAGCCTTCTAGACTCTGGAAACACCATATATTTT	.	few	TRBV9	TRBJ1-3
CASSQRVATNEKLFF	TGCGCCAGCAGCCAGAGGGTAGCAACTAATGAAAAACTGTTTTTT	.	once	TRBV4-1	TRBJ1-4
CASSLSGTGGPGDGYTF	TGCGCCAGCAGCTTATCCGGGACAGGGGGGCCCGGTGATGGCTACACCTTC	TRBD1	once	TRBV5-1	TRBJ1-2
CASSDDTHTQYF	TGTGCCAGCAGTGACGACACCCATACGCAGTATTTT	.	.	TRBV28	TRBJ2-3
CASSPGSPSNQPQHF	TGTGCCAGCAGCCCGGGTTCCCCAAGCAATCAGCCCCAGCATTTT	.	.	TRBV16	TRBJ1-5
CASGKRTRGETQYF	TGTGCCAGCGGCAAACGGACTAGAGGGGAGACCCAGTACTTC	TRBD2	.	TRBV7-2	TRBJ2-5
CASSRPRDRAPYNEQFF	TGTGCCAGCAGCCGCCCCCGGGACAGGGCACCCTACAATGAGCAGTTCTTC	TRBD1	.	TRBV7-2	TRBJ2-1
CASSLYRLAGDLNGELFF	TGTGCCAGCAGCTTATACAGACTAGCGGGAGATCTTAACGGGGAGCTGTTTTTT	TRBD2	.	TRBV7-3	TRBJ2-2
CASTTRAGGVGSQPQHF	TGTGCCAGTACCACTCGGGCCGGGGGGGTAGGGAGTCAGCCCCAGCATTTT	.	.	TRBV19	TRBJ1-5
CASSYTGTGGNGYTF	TGTGCCAGCAGTTACACCGGGACAGGGGGAAATGGCTACACCTTC	TRBD1	.	TRBV6-5	TRBJ1-2
CASSPQVTDTEAFF	TGCGCCAGCAGCCCGCAGGTTACGGACACTGAAGCTTTCTTT	.	.	TRBV5-1	TRBJ1-1
CASSLGSSSGNTIYF	TGCGCCAGCAGCTTGGGGTCTAGCTCTGGAAACACCATATATTTT	.	.	TRBV5-1	TRBJ1-3
CTSSCAAGQETQYF	TGCACCAGCAGCTGCGCAGCGGGCCAAGAGACCCAGTACTTC	.	.	TRBV1	TRBJ2-5
CASSEVAVSYEQYF	TGTGCCAGCAGTGAGGTAGCGGTCTCCTACGAGCAGTACTTC	.	.	TRBV2	TRBJ2-7
CASSPRGGGDTGELFF	TGTGCCAGCAGCCCCCGAGGGGGCGGTGACACCGGGGAGCTGTTTTTT	TRBD1	.	TRBV7-8	TRBJ2-2
CSASSSSYNSPLHF	TGCAGTGCTAGTTCCAGCTCCTATAATTCACCCCTCCACTTT	.	.	TRBV20-1	TRBJ1-6
CAITSAGTGNYGELFF	TGTGCCATCACCTCGGCCGGGACTGGCAATTACGGGGAGCTGTTTTTT	.	.	TRBV2	TRBJ2-2
CASSPEGGTGSEQYF	TGCGCCAGCAGCCCCGAGGGGGGGACCGGATCCGAGCAGTACTTC	.	.	TRBV5-1	TRBJ2-7
CASSLRADSPLHF	TGTGCCAGCAGCTTAAGAGCGGATTCACCCCTCCACTTT	.	.	TRBV7-9	TRBJ1-6
CASSREAGNTIYF	TGTGCCAGCAGTCGTGAAGCGGGAAACACCATATATTTT	.	.	TRBV7-2	TRBJ1-3
CATSDSSSSSYNEQFF	TGTGCCACCAGTGATTCATCATCCAGCTCCTACAATGAGCAGTTCTTC	.	.	TRBV24-1	TRBJ2-1
CASSVRGHTNEKLFF	TGCGCCAGCAGCGTAAGGGGCCATACTAATGAAAAACTGTTTTTT	.	.	TRBV5-1	TRBJ1-4
CASSSTGTDKPYEQYF	TGTGCCAGCAGTTCAACCGGGACTGATAAACCCTACGAGCAGTACTTC	.	.	TRBV28	TRBJ2-7
CASSQGRLNSHEQYF	TGTGCCAGCAGCCAAGGGCGGCTCAATAGCCACGAGCAGTACTTC	.	.	TRBV3-1/TRBV3-2	TRBJ2-7
CATRQAYEQYF	TGTGCCACCAGACAGGCCTACGAGCAGTACTTC	.	.	TRBV2	TRBJ2-7